This T cell receptor beta chain was captured by sequencing in a study of blood T cells in healthy people across ages. The study, taken as a whole, reports: The study found more naive CD4+ cells and higher diversity in long-lived than aged donors.

Points on this clonotype: Antigen specificity is unknown.

The V end lost 3 bases, the J end lost 1 base, and 6 bases lay between the germline ends. CDR3 length equals 13 residues. CDR1 is MNHEY and CDR2 is SMNVEV in the germline V gene (reference sequence). With a J-beta primer mix and a sample-barcoded 5' primer, a second PCR ran about 7 to 11 cycles. TCRdb reprocessed the 5' RACE reads via MiXCR and lists one record per CDR3 protein. This sample carries 800,000 or so distinct CDR3 sequences, 46% of them seen once, and the ten largest clones take about a sixth. This sequence joins TRBV27 and TRBJ1-1; D not resolved. This sequence originates from an elderly man in good health. The specimen was blood. The CDR3 sequence is CASSFSRNTEAFF. CDR3 nucleotide sequence: TGTGCCAGCAGTTTTAGCAGGAACACTGAAGCTTTCTTT.